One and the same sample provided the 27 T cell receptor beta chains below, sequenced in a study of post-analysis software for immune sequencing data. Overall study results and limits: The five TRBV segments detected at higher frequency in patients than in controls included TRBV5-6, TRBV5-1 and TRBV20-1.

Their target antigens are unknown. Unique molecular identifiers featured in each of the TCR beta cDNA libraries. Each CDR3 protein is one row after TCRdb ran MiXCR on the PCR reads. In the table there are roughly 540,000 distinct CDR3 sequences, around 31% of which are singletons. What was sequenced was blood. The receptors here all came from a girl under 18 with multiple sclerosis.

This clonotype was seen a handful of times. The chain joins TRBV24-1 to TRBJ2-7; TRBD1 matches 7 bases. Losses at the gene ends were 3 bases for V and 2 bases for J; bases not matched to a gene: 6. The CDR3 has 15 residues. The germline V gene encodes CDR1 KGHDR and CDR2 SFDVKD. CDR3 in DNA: TGTGCCACCAGTGATCGCCGGGACAGCCCCTACGAGCAGTACTTC. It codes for CATSDRRDSPYEQYF.

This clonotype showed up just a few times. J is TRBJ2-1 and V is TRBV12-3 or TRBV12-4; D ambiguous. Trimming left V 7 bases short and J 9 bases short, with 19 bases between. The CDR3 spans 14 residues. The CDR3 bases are TGTGCCAGCATCCTTGGGAACAGCCGACGTGAGCAGTTCTTC. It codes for CASILGNSRREQFF.

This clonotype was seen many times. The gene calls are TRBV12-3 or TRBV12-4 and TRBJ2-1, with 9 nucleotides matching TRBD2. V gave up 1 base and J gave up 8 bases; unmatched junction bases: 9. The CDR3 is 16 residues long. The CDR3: CASSLGGAGGPYEQFF. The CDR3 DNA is TGTGCCAGCAGTTTAGGAGGAGCGGGGGGTCCCTATGAGCAGTTCTTC.

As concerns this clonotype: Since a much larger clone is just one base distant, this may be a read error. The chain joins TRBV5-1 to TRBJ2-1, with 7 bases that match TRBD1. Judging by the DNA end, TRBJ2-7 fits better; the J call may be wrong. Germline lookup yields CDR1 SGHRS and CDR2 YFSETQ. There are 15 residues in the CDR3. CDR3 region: CASSLDRGTYNEQYF. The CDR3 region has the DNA TGCGCCAGCAGCTTGGACAGGGGAACTTACAATGAGCAGTACTTC.

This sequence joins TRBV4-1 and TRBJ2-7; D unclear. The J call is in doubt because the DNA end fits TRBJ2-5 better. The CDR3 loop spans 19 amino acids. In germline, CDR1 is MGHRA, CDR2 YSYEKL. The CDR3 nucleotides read TGCGCCAGCAGCCAAGTGAGATCTTTAGGCCCGAGGATACAAGAGACCCAGTACTTC. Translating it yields CASSQVRSLGPRIQETQYF.

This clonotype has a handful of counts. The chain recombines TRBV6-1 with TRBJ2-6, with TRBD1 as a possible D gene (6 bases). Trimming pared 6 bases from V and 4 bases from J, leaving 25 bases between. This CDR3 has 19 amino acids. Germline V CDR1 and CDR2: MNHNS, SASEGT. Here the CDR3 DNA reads TGTGCCAGCAGCCATCGGATCCGGGACGTCAGGGGAGGGGCCAACGTCCTGACTTTC. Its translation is CASSHRIRDVRGGANVLTF.

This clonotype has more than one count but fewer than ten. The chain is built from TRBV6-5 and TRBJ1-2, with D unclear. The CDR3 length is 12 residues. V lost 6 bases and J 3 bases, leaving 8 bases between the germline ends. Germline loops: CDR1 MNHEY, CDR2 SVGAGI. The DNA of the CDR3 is TGTGCCAGCAGGGGTACAGACTATGGCTACACCTTC. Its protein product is CASRGTDYGYTF.

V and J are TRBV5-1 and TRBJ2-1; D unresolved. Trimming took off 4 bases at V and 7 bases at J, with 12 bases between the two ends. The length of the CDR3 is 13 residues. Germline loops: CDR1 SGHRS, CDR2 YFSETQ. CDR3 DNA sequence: TGCGCCAGCAGCGGCCTGGCGGAGAATGAGCAGTTCTTC. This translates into CASSGLAENEQFF.

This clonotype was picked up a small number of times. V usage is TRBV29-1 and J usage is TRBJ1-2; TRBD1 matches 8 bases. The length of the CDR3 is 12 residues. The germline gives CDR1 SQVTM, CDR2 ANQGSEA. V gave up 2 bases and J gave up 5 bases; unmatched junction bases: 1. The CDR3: CSVEQGAYGYTF. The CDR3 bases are TGCAGCGTTGAACAGGGGGCTTATGGCTACACCTTC.

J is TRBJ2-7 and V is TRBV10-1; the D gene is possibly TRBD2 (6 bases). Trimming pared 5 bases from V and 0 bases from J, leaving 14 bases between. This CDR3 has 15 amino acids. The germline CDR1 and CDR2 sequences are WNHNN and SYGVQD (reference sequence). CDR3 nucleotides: TGCGCCAGCAGTTCCGGGAGCAGAAACTCCTACGAGCAGTACTTC. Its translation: CASSSGSRNSYEQYF.

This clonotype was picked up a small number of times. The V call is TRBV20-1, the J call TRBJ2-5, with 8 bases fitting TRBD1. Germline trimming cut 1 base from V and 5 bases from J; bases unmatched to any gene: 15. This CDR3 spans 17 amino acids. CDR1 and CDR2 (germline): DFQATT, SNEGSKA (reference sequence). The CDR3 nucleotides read TGCAGTGCTAGAGGACTCCGGACAGGGCGTTCCGGGGAGACCCAGTACTTC. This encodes CSARGLRTGRSGETQYF.

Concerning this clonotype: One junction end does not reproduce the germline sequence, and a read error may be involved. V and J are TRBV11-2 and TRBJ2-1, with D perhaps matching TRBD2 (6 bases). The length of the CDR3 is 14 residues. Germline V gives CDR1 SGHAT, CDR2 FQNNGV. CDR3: CANSLSAGNNEQFF. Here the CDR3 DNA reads TGTGCCAACAGCTTATCGGCGGGGAACAATGAGCAGTTCTTC.

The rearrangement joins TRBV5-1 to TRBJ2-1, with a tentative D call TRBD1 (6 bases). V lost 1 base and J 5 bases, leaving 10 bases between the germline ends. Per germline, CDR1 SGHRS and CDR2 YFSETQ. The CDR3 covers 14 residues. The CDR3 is CASSLITGHNEQFF. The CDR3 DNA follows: TGCGCCAGCAGCTTGATTACAGGGCACAATGAGCAGTTCTTC.

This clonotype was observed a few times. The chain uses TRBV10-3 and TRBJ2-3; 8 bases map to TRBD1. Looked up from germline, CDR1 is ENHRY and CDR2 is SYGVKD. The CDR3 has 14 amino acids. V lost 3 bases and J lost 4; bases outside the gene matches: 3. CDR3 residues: CAISDKDRADTQYF. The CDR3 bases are TGTGCCATCAGTGACAAGGACAGGGCAGATACGCAGTATTTT.

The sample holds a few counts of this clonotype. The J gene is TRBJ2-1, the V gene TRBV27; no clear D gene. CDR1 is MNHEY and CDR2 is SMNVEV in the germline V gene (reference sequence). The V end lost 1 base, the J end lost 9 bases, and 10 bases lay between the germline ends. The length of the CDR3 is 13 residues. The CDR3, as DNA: TGTGCCAGCAGTTTATTAAGTTTGTCTGAGCAGTTCTTC. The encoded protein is CASSLLSLSEQFF.

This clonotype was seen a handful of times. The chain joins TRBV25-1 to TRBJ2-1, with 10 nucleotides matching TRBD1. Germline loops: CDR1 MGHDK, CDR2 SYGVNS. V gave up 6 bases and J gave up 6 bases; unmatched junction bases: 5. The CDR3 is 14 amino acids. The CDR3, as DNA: TGTGCCAGCAGCTGGACAGGGGGACGCAATGAGCAGTTCTTC. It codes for CASSWTGGRNEQFF. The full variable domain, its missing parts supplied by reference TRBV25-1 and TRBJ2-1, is EADIYQTPRYLVIGTGKKITLECSQTMGHDKMYWYQQDPGMELHLIHYSYGVNSTEKGDLSSESTVSRIRTEHFPLTLESARPSHTSQYLCASSWTGGRNEQFFGPGTRLTVL.

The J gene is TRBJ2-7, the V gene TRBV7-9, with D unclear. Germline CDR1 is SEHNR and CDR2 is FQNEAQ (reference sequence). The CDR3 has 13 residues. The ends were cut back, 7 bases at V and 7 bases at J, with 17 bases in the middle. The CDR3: CASNPSETEEQYF. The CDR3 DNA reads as TGTGCCAGCAACCCCTCAGAAACGGAAGAGCAGTACTTC.

CDR3 protein: CSARDEGTASYEQYF. CDR3 nucleotides: TGCAGTGCTAGAGATGAGGGGACTGCTTCCTACGAGCAGTACTTC. The chain employs TRBV20-1 and TRBJ2-4; D is perhaps TRBD2 (6 bases). The J call may be mistaken, given a closer DNA end match to TRBJ2-7. Germline CDR1 reads DFQATT; CDR2 reads SNEGSKA (reference sequence). CDR3 length: 15 amino acids.

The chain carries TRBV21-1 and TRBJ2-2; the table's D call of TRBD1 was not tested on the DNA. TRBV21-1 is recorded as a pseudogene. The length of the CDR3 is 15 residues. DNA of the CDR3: TGTGCCAGCAGCACCGATACAGGGATCGCCGGGGAGCTGTTTTTT. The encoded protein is CASSTDTGIAGELFF.

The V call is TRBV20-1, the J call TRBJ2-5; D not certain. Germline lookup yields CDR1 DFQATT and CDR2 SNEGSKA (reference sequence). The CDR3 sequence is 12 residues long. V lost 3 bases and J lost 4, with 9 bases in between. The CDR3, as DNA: TGCAGTGCTAGGACCCCTGGAGAGACCCAGTACTTC. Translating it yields CSARTPGETQYF.

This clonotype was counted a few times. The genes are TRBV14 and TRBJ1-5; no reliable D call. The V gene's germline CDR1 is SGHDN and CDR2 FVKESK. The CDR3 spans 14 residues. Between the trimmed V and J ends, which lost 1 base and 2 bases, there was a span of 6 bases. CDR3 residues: CASSQGGGNQPQHF. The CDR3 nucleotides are TGTGCCAGCAGCCAAGGGGGTGGCAATCAGCCCCAGCATTTT.

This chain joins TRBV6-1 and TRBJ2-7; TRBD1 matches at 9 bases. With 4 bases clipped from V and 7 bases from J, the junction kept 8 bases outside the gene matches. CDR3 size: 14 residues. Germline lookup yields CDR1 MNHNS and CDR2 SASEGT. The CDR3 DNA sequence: TGTGCCAGCAGTGTGGGGACAGGGTCGTGGGAGCAGTACTTC. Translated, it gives CASSVGTGSWEQYF.

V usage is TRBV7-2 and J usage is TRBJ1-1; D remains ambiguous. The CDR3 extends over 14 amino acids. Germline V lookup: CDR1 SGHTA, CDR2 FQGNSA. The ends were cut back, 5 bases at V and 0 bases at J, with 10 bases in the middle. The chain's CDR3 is CASSALSLNTEAFF. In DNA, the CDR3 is TGTGCCAGCAGCGCCCTAAGTTTGAACACTGAAGCTTTCTTT.

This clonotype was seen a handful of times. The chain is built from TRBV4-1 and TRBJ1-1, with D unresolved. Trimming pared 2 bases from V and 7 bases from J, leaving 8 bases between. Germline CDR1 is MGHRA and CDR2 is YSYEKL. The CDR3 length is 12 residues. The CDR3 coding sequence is TGCGCCAGCAGCCAACCGGGCCTTGAAGCTTTCTTT. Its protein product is CASSQPGLEAFF.

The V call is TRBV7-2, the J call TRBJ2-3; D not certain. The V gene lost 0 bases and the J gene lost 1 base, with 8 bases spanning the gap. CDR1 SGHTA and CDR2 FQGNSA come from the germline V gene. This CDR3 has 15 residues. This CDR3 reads CASSLAGPGTDTQYF. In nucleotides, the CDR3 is TGTGCCAGCAGCTTAGCAGGGCCCGGCACAGATACGCAGTATTTT.

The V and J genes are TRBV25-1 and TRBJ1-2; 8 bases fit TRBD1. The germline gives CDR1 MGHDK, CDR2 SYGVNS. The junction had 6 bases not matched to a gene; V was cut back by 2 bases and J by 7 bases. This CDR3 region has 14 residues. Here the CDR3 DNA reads TGTGCCAGCAGTGAAACAGGGACAGGTGGTGGCTACACCTTC. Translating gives CASSETGTGGGYTF.

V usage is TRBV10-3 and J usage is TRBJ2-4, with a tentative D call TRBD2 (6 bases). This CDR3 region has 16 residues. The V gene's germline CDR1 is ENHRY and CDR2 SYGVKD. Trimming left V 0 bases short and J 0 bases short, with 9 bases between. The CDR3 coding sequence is TGTGCCATCAGTGAGTCCGGAGGGCCAGCCAAAAACATTCAGTACTTC. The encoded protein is CAISESGGPAKNIQYF.